The TCR beta chain described here comes from a study of radiotherapy plus CTLA-4 blockade in lung cancer. Notes on the study in general: Radiotherapy plus ipilimumab was followed by expansion in blood of tumor-derived TCR clones. Early blood T cell clone changes and increased post-radiation serum interferon-beta were reportedly the strongest response predictors.

Chemo-refractory metastatic non-small-cell lung cancer patients received focal radiation with ipilimumab CTLA-4 blockade. The data were produced by immunoSEQ multiplex PCR, yet TCRdb's version contains in-frame clones alone and is incomplete. The data show roughly 69,000 clones, approximately 79% seen once. With regard to this clone: Its antigen is currently unknown.

Material: peripheral blood, obtained from a patient treated with radiotherapy plus ipilimumab. The TCR originated in a human donor with non-small cell lung cancer whose response to radiotherapy plus ipilimumab could not be evaluated. Some clones in this sample may be carry-over from other donors' samples.

CDR3 bases: TGTGCCACCCTGACAGCAGCTAATTCACCCCTCCACTTT. This gives the protein CATLTAANSPLHF. V is TRBV28 and J is TRBJ1-6; a weak D match, TRBD1 (5 bases). Germline CDR1 is MDHEN and CDR2 is SYDVKM. This CDR3 is 13 amino acids long. The V and J ends lost 10 bases and 6 bases respectively, with 13 bases between them.